This T cell receptor (beta chain) was profiled in a study of monozygotic twins with cystic fibrosis. Measured with immunoSEQ multiplex PCR; TCRdb has only the in-frame clones, and not every one. In the table there are under 11,000 clones, 95% to 97% of which are singletons. The CDR3 has 13 amino acids. Germline CDR1 is SNHLY and CDR2 is FYNNEI. The V end was cut by 4 bases, the J end by 5 bases, with 12 bases between. This TCR was recovered from a boy between 10 and 17 years old with cystic fibrosis. This chain connects TRBV2 to TRBJ2-7; no definite D call. The sequencing sample was made of blood. Written as DNA, the CDR3 is TGTGCCAGCAGTGCGGTCCCTGGAAACGAGCAGTACTTC. It is translated as CASSAVPGNEQYF.